The 19 T cell receptor beta chains below all came from one sample that was sequenced in a study of monozygotic twins with inflammatory bowel disease. TCRdb re-called the 5' RACE reads, yielding one record per CDR3 amino acid sequence without DNA. This table holds tens of thousands of distinct CDR3 sequences. Material for sequencing was blood. These receptors came from a human donor with ulcerative colitis or Crohn's disease, or a healthy co-twin of an affected twin (not recorded which).

CDR3 in amino acids: CASSVDTDTQYF. The chain carries TRBV6-1 and TRBJ2-3. Looked up from germline, CDR1 is MNHNS and CDR2 is SASEGT. There are 12 residues in the CDR3.

This chain joins TRBV28 and TRBJ1-1. The CDR3 contains 15 residues. The germline CDR1 and CDR2 sequences are MDHEN and SYDVKM. The CDR3 here is CASSLPTRFGTEAFF.

The chain uses TRBV5-5 and TRBJ1-1; TCRdb picks TRBD1, but there is no DNA to check that call. The CDR3 covers 14 residues. Per the germline V gene, CDR1 is SGHKS and CDR2 is YYEKEE (reference sequence). This CDR3 is CASSLRTDRSEAFF.

V and J are TRBV5-1 and TRBJ1-5. The CDR3 extends over 13 amino acids. The germline V gene has CDR1 SGHRS and CDR2 YFSETQ. Here the CDR3 reads CASRTGLDQPQHF.

The J gene is TRBJ2-4, the V gene TRBV20-1; as DNA is missing, the TRBD2 call by TCRdb cannot be tested. This CDR3 comprises 15 residues. Germline-derived CDR1 and CDR2 are DFQATT and SNEGSKA (reference sequence). CDR3 in amino acids: CSAMTRSIAKNIQYF.

This chain uses TRBV20-1 with TRBJ2-7. Looked up from germline, CDR1 is DFQATT and CDR2 is SNEGSKA (reference sequence). This CDR3 contains 15 residues. CDR3 loop: CSARDRGRLSYEQYF.

The chain combines TRBV27 with TRBJ2-4. The CDR3 totals 14 residues. Germline CDR1 reads MNHEY; CDR2 reads SMNVEV (reference sequence). This CDR3 reads CASSLTSASNIQYF.

The chain joins TRBV21-1 to TRBJ1-3. TRBV21-1 is marked as a pseudogene. This CDR3 has 16 residues. CDR3 region: CASSRRDRDSGNTIYF.

This chain uses TRBV2 with TRBJ1-1; without DNA, the TCRdb call of TRBD1 cannot be checked. Germline CDR1 is SNHLY and CDR2 is FYNNEI. The CDR3 has 14 amino acids. The chain's CDR3 is CASKQDGGASSAFF.

This chain uses TRBV15 with TRBJ1-4; the TCRdb D gene call, TRBD1, has no DNA to confirm it. From germline, CDR1 is LNHNV and CDR2 YYDKDF (reference sequence). The CDR3 is 16 residues long. CDR3: CATSRGSGLTNEKLFF.

V is TRBV19 and J is TRBJ2-1; the TCRdb call, TRBD2, lacks DNA for checking. This CDR3 region has 13 residues. Per the germline V gene, CDR1 is LNHDA and CDR2 is SQIVND (reference sequence). The CDR3 here is CASRLAGDNEQFF.

The chain uses TRBV20-1 and TRBJ2-5; checking the TCRdb D call of TRBD1 is not possible without DNA. The CDR3 sequence is 14 residues long. The germline gives CDR1 DFQATT, CDR2 SNEGSKA (reference sequence). The CDR3 loop reads CSAGGTFGVGTQYF.

The chain employs TRBV12-5 and TRBJ1-1. Germline loops: CDR1 LGHNT, CDR2 FRNRAP. This CDR3 comprises 13 residues. CDR3 region: CASGRTKNTEAFF.

The V gene is TRBV24-1, the J gene TRBJ2-7; with no DNA, the TCRdb D assignment of TRBD1 cannot be verified. The CDR3 has 13 amino acids. Germline V CDR1 and CDR2: KGHDR, SFDVKD. The CDR3 loop reads CASQAGQGYEQYF.

This chain connects TRBV5-1 to TRBJ2-2; there is no DNA to check the TCRdb D call of TRBD1. CDR1 and CDR2 from the germline V gene are SGHRS and YFSETQ. CDR3 size: 16 residues. The chain's CDR3 is CASSYGGLGVSGELFF. Full variable domain (remainder filled in from reference TRBV5-1 and TRBJ2-2): KAGVTQTPRYLIKTRGQQVTLSCSPISGHRSVSWYQQTPGQGLQFLFEYFSETQRNKGNFPGRFSGRQFSNSRSEMNVSTLELGDSALYLCASSYGGLGVSGELFFGEGSRLTVL.

V is TRBV2 and J is TRBJ2-6; there is no DNA to check the TCRdb D call of TRBD1. Per the germline V gene, CDR1 is SNHLY and CDR2 is FYNNEI. The CDR3 loop spans 18 amino acids. The chain's CDR3 is CASSETHAGGTGANVLTF.

The chain couples TRBV28 to TRBJ2-3; TCRdb's D call of TRBD1 is untestable without DNA. Germline V gene sequence: CDR1 MDHEN, CDR2 SYDVKM. The CDR3 length is 17 residues. CDR3 amino acids: CASSLRRDTYSTDTQYF.

In terms of frequency, this clonotype is medium-sized. The rearrangement links TRBV4-1 to TRBJ2-1. The germline CDR1 and CDR2 sequences are MGHRA and YSYEKL. The CDR3 sequence is 13 residues long. The CDR3 loop reads CASSQDPYNEQFF.

J is TRBJ2-7 and V is TRBV2. Per germline, CDR1 SNHLY and CDR2 FYNNEI. The CDR3 loop spans 13 amino acids. The CDR3 is CASSVNRNYEQYF.